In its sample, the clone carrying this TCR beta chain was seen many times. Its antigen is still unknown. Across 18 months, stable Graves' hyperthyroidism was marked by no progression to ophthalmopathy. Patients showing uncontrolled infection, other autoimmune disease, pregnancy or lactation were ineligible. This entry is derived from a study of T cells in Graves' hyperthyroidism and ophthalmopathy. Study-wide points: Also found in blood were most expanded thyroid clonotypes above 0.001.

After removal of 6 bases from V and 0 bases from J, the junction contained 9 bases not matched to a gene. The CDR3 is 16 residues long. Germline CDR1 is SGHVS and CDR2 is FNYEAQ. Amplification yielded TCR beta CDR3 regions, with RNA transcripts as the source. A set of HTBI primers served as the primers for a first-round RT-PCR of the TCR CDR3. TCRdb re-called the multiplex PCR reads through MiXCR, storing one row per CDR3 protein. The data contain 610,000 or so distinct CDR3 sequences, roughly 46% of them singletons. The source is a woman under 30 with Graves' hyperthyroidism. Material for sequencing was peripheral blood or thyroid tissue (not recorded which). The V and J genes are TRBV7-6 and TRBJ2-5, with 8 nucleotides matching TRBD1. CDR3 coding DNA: TGTGCCAGCAGTCCCCTGGGGACAGGAGACCAAGAGACCCAGTACTTC. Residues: CASSPLGTGDQETQYF.